This T cell receptor (beta chain) was sequenced during a study of cytomegalovirus exposure and HLA in healthy donors (dated by TCRdb to about 2017). About the study as a whole: According to an earlier analysis of a few hundred of the donors, some 180 million T cells yielded over 100 million unique TCR beta sequences and around 280 Gb of sequence data. Rather than drawing on any new phenotypic data, the later analysis identified candidate immune exposures from TCR beta sequences and the way those sequences occurred across donors. HLA typing covered class I and class II loci at four-digit resolution. Typing coverage varied by locus: roughly 620-640 donors for A, B, C, DRB1 and DQB1; approximately 520 for DQA1; nearly 610 for DPA1; 400 to 480 for DPB1. Across around 400 genotyped donors of the cohort, an average of about 240,000 unique TCR beta nucleotide sequences per donor were sequenced, and about a sixth of those sequences were non-productive. All discovery cohort repertoires had been generated using a single sequencing platform. The study aimed to test whether cataloging public T cell receptors could reveal signatures of past pathogen exposure. A later analysis re-analyzed previously published TCR beta repertoires from 550 to 700 donors and added high-resolution HLA genotyping to study TCR occurrence patterns. The genetic ancestry cluster associated with self-reported Caucasian donors included 81% of the approximately 400 genotyped donors. About 280 gigabases of sequencing data and 70 million to 85 million unique TCR sequences were included in an early release covering several hundred HLA-typed donors. Donor age, sex, ethnicity and CMV serostatus were compiled together with the repertoire data. To predict cytomegalovirus infection status, the study brought together high-throughput TCR immunosequencing, statistical association of individual TCRs with disease status, and machine learning. A later genetic analysis used genome-wide SNP genotypes for about three fifths of the 666 donors, treating that subset as a discovery cohort. In an earlier analysis of a few hundred of the donors, high-throughput TCR beta sequencing was used to judge whether each TCR beta V gene segment behaved as functional or pseudogenic. The T cell repertoires of about 700 subjects were profiled by immunosequencing and related to cytomegalovirus serostatus. Because of strong linkage in the cohort, a few DR-DQ haplotypes were treated as single units for association and clustering. Besides the first cohort of roughly 700 subjects, a separate validation cohort made up of roughly 120 different subjects was used. Study-wide conclusions, independent of this receptor: Three of the identified cytomegalovirus-associated TCR beta chains were confirmed in vitro to be specific for cytomegalovirus antigens. Specific HLA alleles were associated with roughly 17,000 TCR beta sequences at a false discovery rate of 0.05 in a later analysis. Strong co-occurrence of HLA alleles, especially DR and DQ, made assigning TCR associations to individual alleles difficult. The study listed 150 to 200 TCR beta chains as associated with cytomegalovirus. A further reported finding was that TCR beta sequences accurately predicted the HLA-A and HLA-B alleles for most subjects in the first cohort. Most TCR sequences were observed very rarely across donors, whereas some public TCRs were present in many individuals. Compared with equally common non-associated chains, HLA-associated TCR beta chains in a later analysis were more clonally expanded and had lower generation probabilities. Roughly uniform sequencing depth across donors was assumed in presence/absence analyses, although this assumption may not hold. Cytomegalovirus status was reported to be diagnosed by the classifier with high specificity and sensitivity in both the original and validation cohorts. In a later genetic analysis, fewer N-insertions in productive TCRs were reported among donors in an Asian-associated ancestry cluster than the roughly 700-donor mean. In an earlier analysis of about 550 of the donors, most TCR beta V segments were observed in productive rearrangements about 90% or about 30% of the time, broadly matching IMGT annotations. The cohort was sequenced for TCR beta chains only, and without alpha or paired-chain data the features that could be detected were limited. Roughly 15 rarely observed V segments, including chromosome 9 orphons, were excluded from the earlier analysis of a few hundred of the donors because counts were too low. The sequencing pipeline was judged likely to have produced a cluster of highly shared sequence variants as a technical artifact. CMV serostatus was the only immune exposure information available for the cohort. Correlated functional status among segregating V segments might reflect linkage disequilibrium, but an unknown experimental factor could not be ruled out. According to a later analysis, TCR association rates differed among HLA loci, with DRB1 alleles showing the most associated TCRs and HLA-C alleles showing the fewest. HLA typing was unavailable for some donors at each locus, so association tests used only the typed subset. According to a later analysis, most CMV-associated TCR beta chains appeared to be HLA-restricted, and the HLA associations seemed to be driven largely by CMV exposure. According to a later analysis, parvovirus B19, influenza, CMV and Epstein-Barr virus appeared linked to several top co-occurrence clusters. It was suggested by the authors that the approach could potentially be generalized to other disease states and immunological phenotypes. An association between a missense DCLRE1C variant and V-gene and J-gene trimming of TCR beta chains was found in a later genetic analysis and replicated in an independent cohort.

Details on this clone: Its antigen is still unknown. There are no base qualities to consult, and no much larger clone falls within one base.

In total, just over 650 healthy bone marrow donors made up the cohort. At the time of sampling, every cohort member was nominally healthy, though immune exposures that went unrecorded were likely present. The donor tested CMV seropositive and was one of the 289 seropositive cohort members. A peripheral blood sample was provided by each donor, and peripheral blood mononuclear cells were used for TCR beta sequencing. The Qiagen DNeasy Blood Extraction Kit was used to extract genomic DNA from the blood cell samples. The protocol used for the library was the immunoSEQ multiplex PCR assay. The multiplex PCR relied on a mix of 60 forward primers for TCR Vbeta segments and 13 reverse primers for TCR Jbeta segments. The CDR3 region of rearranged TCR beta genes was amplified from genomic DNA with a multiplex PCR assay. Amplified TCR beta libraries were sequenced as 87-base-pair reads on the Illumina HiSeq System. The original pipeline was this. In a later analysis, roughly 80 million unique TCR beta chains were counted across the roughly 610 repertoires, and about 9.9 million of these chains were shared by at least two donors. A nearest-neighbor algorithm error-corrected the raw reads and collapsed the reads into unique sequences, merging closely related sequences to remove PCR and sequencing errors. CDR3 sequences were aligned to IMGT reference sequences to assign V, D and J gene segments. For a sequence to be retained, a match of at least six nucleotides was required to both a V gene segment and a J gene segment. Rearrangements were called productive when the CDR3 lacked stop codons and stayed in frame with V and J; all others were non-productive. CDR3 was defined by IMGT convention, running from the second conserved V-encoded cysteine to the conserved J-encoded phenylalanine. In an earlier analysis of 587 of the donors, sequences lacking an unambiguous match to a single V gene segment were excluded. In an earlier analysis of around 590 of the donors, a V segment was called functional when productive rearrangements were above 56.7%, and segregating when the standard deviation between donors exceeded 5%. A statistical classification framework was developed to diagnose cytomegalovirus status using the catalog of TCR beta chain sequences. V and J gene assignment, in a later analysis, came from comparing TCR nucleotide sequences with IMGT/GENE-DB human TR gene sequences. Using the TCRdist pipeline, a later analysis assigned CDR3 sequences along with most-parsimonious VDJ recombination scenarios. In a later analysis, each TCR beta chain was defined by its CDR3 amino acid sequence together with its V-gene family, and reads lacking a unique V-gene family were excluded. A later analysis removed 500 to 650 highly shared, low-generation-probability nucleotide sequences to deal with suspected cross-contamination and a sequencing artifact. For each public chain, a later analysis derived a clonal expansion index from normalized ranks of inferred template counts within each repertoire. In a later analysis, generation probabilities were computed using a VDJ recombination model fitted to out-of-frame rearrangements, and the results were checked against IGoR. In a later analysis, hypergeometric tests were used to score TCR-TCR, TCR-HLA and TCR-CMV co-occurrence, with a repertoire-size bias correction applied to TCR pairs. To estimate false discovery rates, a later analysis permuted the HLA or CMV assignments 20 times. In a later analysis, co-occurring TCRs were grouped with DBSCAN, and TCRdist sequence similarity was added when clustering was performed within HLA-allele-positive subsets. Co-occurrence clustering excluded repertoires with fewer than 30,000 or more than 120,000 public chains, plus five with anomalous nucleotide sharing. TCRdb re-hosts the immuneACCESS table, in-frame sequences only. Its copies lack some clones; in the studies checked, an unresolved V gene accounts for under half of them, and the cause for the rest is not known. The V and J calls and clone size come from that table; D and trimming were worked out from the DNA. This sample holds around 100,000 clones; roughly 80% were observed only once. The leading ten clones occupy 4% of the sample.

The specimen sequenced was PBMCs. This clonotype was obtained from a man aged 50 to 59 in good health and CMV-seropositive.

CDR3 sequence: CASRSMSTDTQYF. The DNA reads as follows: TGTGCCAGCAGATCTATGAGCACAGATACGCAGTATTTT. In this chain, TRBV27 is recombined with TRBJ2-3; no D segment can be confidently identified. CDR1 and CDR2 (MNHEY, SMNVEV) derive from the germline V gene (reference sequence). The junction carries 7 bases between V and J, which are trimmed by 6 bases and 0 bases respectively. Inclusive of the bounding cysteine and phenylalanine, the CDR3 is 13 residues long. Left in the record is the CDR3 DNA by itself, 39 bases read in frame from the first base.